The 14 T cell receptor beta chains listed next were all sequenced from one sample in a study of cytomegalovirus exposure and HLA in healthy donors. Primers included in the PCR were 60 Vbeta and 13 Jbeta primers. TCRdb's copy holds only in-frame clones and misses some; the assay was immunoSEQ multiplex PCR. The sample has 160,000 or so clones; around 80% are singletons. Source material: PBMCs. The receptors were sampled from a male donor in good health and CMV-seropositive.

The rearrangement uses TRBV2 and TRBJ2-7; D is possibly TRBD1 (6 bases). This CDR3 is 14 amino acids long. Trimming pared 4 bases from V and 0 bases from J, leaving 10 bases between. CDR1 SNHLY and CDR2 FYNNEI come from the germline V gene. CDR3 region: CASSGDNFSYEQYF. In DNA form, the CDR3 reads TGTGCCAGCAGTGGGGACAATTTCTCCTACGAGCAGTACTTC.

This chain uses TRBV4-1 with TRBJ1-2; possible D gene TRBD1, 6 bases. This CDR3 region has 16 residues. The V end lost 3 bases, the J end lost 2 bases, and 16 bases lay between the germline ends. The germline CDR1 and CDR2 sequences are MGHRA and YSYEKL. CDR3 DNA: TGCGCCAGCAGCCAGACAGGAAATGTGAAGAACTATGGCTACACCTTC. Amino acids: CASSQTGNVKNYGYTF.

The chain employs TRBV11-3 and TRBJ1-3; no firm D call. This CDR3 is 15 amino acids long. V shed 2 bases and J shed 2 bases, with 10 bases lying between them. Germline loops: CDR1 SGHNT, CDR2 YENEEA. The CDR3 nucleotides read TGTGCCAGCAGCTTACAGGAAAGAACTGGAAACACCATATATTTT. Its protein is CASSLQERTGNTIYF.

CDR3 residues: CASSLAHGEQYF. The CDR3 DNA is TGCGCCAGCAGCCTAGCCCACGGCGAGCAGTACTTC. The J gene is TRBJ2-7, the V gene TRBV5-1, with D tentatively TRBD2 (5 bases). The CDR3 covers 12 residues. Germline CDR1 and CDR2: SGHRS and YFSETQ. Trimming removed 4 bases from V and 6 bases from J, with 11 bases in between.

The gene calls are TRBV7-9 and TRBJ2-3, with 11 bases lining up with TRBD2. CDR3 length: 16 residues. J lost 0 bases, V lost 5 bases, and 4 bases had no gene match. Germline loops: CDR1 SEHNR, CDR2 FQNEAQ (reference sequence). Here the CDR3 DNA reads TGTGCCAGCAGCCTTTTAGCGGGAGGGAGCACAGATACGCAGTATTTT. It translates to CASSLLAGGSTDTQYF.

There are a few counts of this clone. The gene calls are TRBV5-1 and TRBJ2-3, with TRBD2 matching over 7 bases. With V trimmed by 0 bases and J by 3 bases, 7 bases remained unmatched. Germline values: CDR1 SGHRS, CDR2 YFSETQ. The CDR3 is made up of 16 amino acids. CDR3 region: CASSLARGRGTDTQYF. Here the CDR3 DNA reads TGCGCCAGCAGCTTGGCCCGCGGGAGAGGTACAGATACGCAGTATTTT.

This chain links TRBV5-4 with TRBJ1-3; 7 bases are a match to TRBD1. Germline CDR1 is SGHNT and CDR2 is YYREEE (reference sequence). V was pared by 7 bases and J by 0 bases, with 10 bases of the junction left unmatched. CDR3 length: 16 residues. CDR3 DNA sequence: TGTGCCAGCCGACAGACAGGGACCCACTCTGGAAACACCATATATTTT. Translating gives CASRQTGTHSGNTIYF.

This chain uses TRBV7-2 with TRBJ2-7; TRBD1 matches 8 bases. The germline gives CDR1 SGHTA, CDR2 FQGNSA. J was trimmed by 4 bases and V by 1 base; bases with no gene match: 3. The CDR3 has 14 amino acids. In DNA, the CDR3 is TGTGCCAGCAGCTTAGGACAGGGGAAATACGAGCAGTACTTC. This encodes CASSLGQGKYEQYF.

This clone appeared once. The chain carries TRBV7-9 and TRBJ2-4; TRBD1 is a possible D gene (6 bases). CDR1 is SEHNR, CDR2 FQNEAQ, per germline (reference sequence). This CDR3 is built from 13 residues. CDR3 sequence: CTTKGDAKNIQYF. CDR3 coding DNA: TGTACCACCAAGGGGGACGCCAAAAACATTCAGTACTTC.

The gene calls are TRBV18 and TRBJ1-5; 10 nucleotides align to TRBD1. Germline lookup yields CDR1 KGHSH and CDR2 LQKENI. V shed 6 bases, J shed 6 bases, and the junction held 8 bases outside the gene matches. CDR3 size: 15 residues. The CDR3 DNA is TGTGCCAGCTCCCCCGGACAGGGGGAAGTTCAGCCCCAGCATTTT. It yields the protein CASSPGQGEVQPQHF.

The chain joins TRBV2 to TRBJ2-5; D may be TRBD2 (6 bases). CDR1 is SNHLY, CDR2 FYNNEI, per germline. This CDR3 contains 15 residues. V lost 3 bases and J 1 base, leaving 12 bases between the germline ends. This CDR3 reads CASSEARTTQETQYF. CDR3 nucleotide sequence: TGTGCCAGCAGTGAGGCCCGGACTACCCAAGAGACCCAGTACTTC.

This clone is a singleton in its sample. V usage is TRBV2 and J usage is TRBJ1-3; weak D call: TRBD1 (5 bases). Per the germline V gene, CDR1 is SNHLY and CDR2 is FYNNEI. The CDR3 is 15 residues long. V dropped 5 bases and J dropped 0 bases, with 11 bases sitting between them. CDR3: CASSYTGPSGNTIYF. CDR3 nucleotide sequence: TGTGCCAGCAGTTACACAGGACCCTCTGGAAACACCATATATTTT.

The CDR3 DNA reads TGTGCCAGCAGCGAGACCGGGACAGGGGGCCTCGGTGTGCGGAGCTCCTACAATGAGCAGTTCTTC. Translation gives CASSETGTGGLGVRSSYNEQFF. The chain is built from TRBV9 and TRBJ2-1, with TRBD1 matching 12 bases. Per the germline V gene, CDR1 is SGDLS and CDR2 is YYNGEE. After removal of 3 bases from V and 0 bases from J, the junction contained 19 bases not matched to a gene. CDR3 length equals 22 residues.

V and J are TRBV11-1 and TRBJ2-7; TRBD1 agrees at 8 bases. Germline V lookup: CDR1 SGHAT, CDR2 FQDESV (reference sequence). The junction had 5 bases not matched to a gene; V was cut back by 5 bases and J by 5 bases. This CDR3 is built from 13 residues. CDR3 in DNA: TGTGCCAGCAGCAAGGACAGGGTAGACGAGCAGTACTTC. This gives the protein CASSKDRVDEQYF.